This T cell receptor (beta chain) stems from a study of OX40 agonist ivuxolimab in advanced cancers. Study as a whole: An agonistic human IgG2 monoclonal antibody against OX40 (CD134) was given. Whole-study results and caveats: Expanded clones were, on average, more numerous in CD8+ T cells than in CD4+. The authors did not determine the antigen specificity of the expanded peripheral T cells.

Remarks on this clone: Its target is unknown.

TCRdb keeps only in-frame clones here, not all; method: immunoSEQ multiplex PCR. The sample has some 45,000 clones, 80% to 90% seen once; the top ten hold 4% to 5%. Trimming removed 2 bases at V and 7 bases at J, with 11 bases between. This CDR3 region has 13 residues. Germline V lookup: CDR1 LNHDA, CDR2 SQIVND (reference sequence). The sample consisted of CD4+ or CD8+ T cells sorted from blood, taken in a trial of the OX40 agonist ivuxolimab. This chain uses TRBV19 with TRBJ2-5; maybe TRBD1 (5 bases). The sequence derives from an adult with an advanced solid tumor such as melanoma, head and neck, liver or kidney cancer. DNA of the CDR3: TGTGCCAGTAGTATAACAGGTTTGGCGACCCAGTACTTC. Translating it yields CASSITGLATQYF.